This T cell receptor (beta chain) was found in a study of vaccination and CD4 T cells after COVID-19 (dated by TCRdb to 2022 to 2024). General notes on the study: Convalescent patients had a positive SARS-CoV-2 result on nasal swab PCR, and of these patients, fewer than ten had mild disease and one had severe disease. Six males and four females were included in the convalescent cohort, with two Hispanic individuals, seven Caucasians, two Asians and one multiracial person represented. Post-COVID blood samples from convalescent patients were collected a median of roughly 100 days after diagnosis, with a range of 35 to 161 days. Participants received two doses of either the Pfizer-BioNTech BNT162b2 vaccine (n=8) or the Moderna mRNA-1273 vaccine (n=2). Control cultures received a CEFX viral epitope pool as the positive control, an HIV-1 Nef peptide pool as the negative control, or no peptide. In around 9 COVID-19 convalescent patients and a handful of infection-naive healthy vaccine recipients, researchers compared the spike-specific CD4+ TCR repertoire from before mRNA vaccination with the repertoire from after. The time from the second vaccine dose to post-vaccine blood sampling had a median of roughly 77 days and ranged from about 14 to 250 days. For stimulating the cultures, overlapping spike peptide pools were used, derived from SARS-CoV-2 as well as from the common cold coronaviruses HCoV-NL63, HCoV-OC43 and HCoV-229E. What the research found in general, with its limitations: Of the vaccine-specific clones found in convalescent patients, nearly all (304 of 307) were mono-reactive for SARS-CoV-2 spike instead of being cross-reactive with common cold coronaviruses. Among convalescent patients, a median roughly 90% of the SARS-CoV-2-reactive clones seen after vaccination appeared only after vaccination, which suggests priming specific to the vaccine. The median number of SARS-CoV-2-reactive clonotypes rose from fewer than 25 after infection to a few dozen after vaccination, but the change was not significant. Relatively few convalescent patients were included in the study, and early timepoints after natural infection were not analyzed.

Of note for this clonotype: The antigen it binds to is not known. Base quality data are lacking; no much larger clone is found one base away.

This sample's treatment or condition label indicates: approximately nine-day PBMC culture with coronavirus spike peptide pools or control peptides (ViraFEST assay). To expand antigen-specific T cells with peptide pools and then pick out the expanded clonotypes through TCR sequencing, the study relied on the ViraFEST assay. The convalescent patients' positive SARS-CoV-2 PCR tests were from March to December 2020, which was before the Alpha, Beta and Delta variants emerged in the United States. Roughly 2 million PBMCs per well were cultured in IMDM with roughly 5% human AB serum and approximately 9.1 IU/ml IL-2, plus 10 ug/ml peptide pools. Half of the culture medium was replaced with fresh IL-2-containing medium on days 3 and 7. After less than twelve days of culture, CD4+ T cells were isolated by negative selection with the EasySep CD4+ T cell isolation kit. Ficoll-Paque Plus gradient centrifugation was used to isolate PBMCs from whole blood, and the isolated PBMCs were then either used fresh or cryopreserved at -140C. Each culture condition was generally run in triplicate wells.

Receptor amplification or capture employed PCR. DNA from cultured CD4+ T cells underwent TCR sequencing with the Oncomine TCR Beta short-read assay at the Johns Hopkins FTIC core. The QIAamp micro DNA kit was used to extract genomic DNA from the cultured CD4+ T cells. Oncomine TCR Beta libraries from cultured CD4+ T cells were pooled using unique dual indexes and sequenced on an Illumina iSeq 100. The paper's data handling went like this. Non-productive sequences were removed, and CDR3s that did not start with C, did not end with F or W, or were shorter than 7 amino acids were discarded. The MANAFEST web application identified antigen-specific clonotypes by comparing peptide-stimulated wells against reference wells and other culture wells. Positive clones required FDR below 0.05, an odds ratio above 5, and productive frequency above 0.1% in at least two of three replicate wells. A clonotype counted as cross-reactive if it showed significant expansion both in the SARS-CoV-2 spike wells and in at least one common cold coronavirus spike condition. Using R version 3.6.1, CDR3 homology was evaluated through Levenshtein distances (stringdist) along with unrooted phylogenetic trees (ape). TCRdb redid the processing of the public reads, applying fastp at Q25 and MiXCR, and retained in-frame beta chains. Rows are combined by CDR3 protein, so each entry shows the most common genes and DNA. These V and J calls derive from TCRdb rather than the authors' analysis. The sample table contains under 25,000 distinct CDR3 sequences; only one count was recorded for about 27% of them. The ten largest make up about a tenth of the sample.

CDR1 and CDR2, per the germline V gene, are SGHVS and FNYEAQ. A distance of 6 bases separates the germline ends of V and J, which lose 4 bases and 0 bases respectively. From the cysteine through the phenylalanine, the CDR3 covers 13 amino acids. Of all the DNA, just the CDR3 is kept, 39 bases in frame from base 1. The chain is assembled from TRBV7-6 and TRBJ2-5; confidence is insufficient to name the D gene. Sequencing was carried out using cultured CD4+ T cells from blood. The TCR comes from a human donor with COVID-19. The CDR3 region has the sequence CASSSWYQETQYF. Here is the DNA: TGTGCCAGCAGCTCCTGGTACCAAGAGACCCAGTACTTC.